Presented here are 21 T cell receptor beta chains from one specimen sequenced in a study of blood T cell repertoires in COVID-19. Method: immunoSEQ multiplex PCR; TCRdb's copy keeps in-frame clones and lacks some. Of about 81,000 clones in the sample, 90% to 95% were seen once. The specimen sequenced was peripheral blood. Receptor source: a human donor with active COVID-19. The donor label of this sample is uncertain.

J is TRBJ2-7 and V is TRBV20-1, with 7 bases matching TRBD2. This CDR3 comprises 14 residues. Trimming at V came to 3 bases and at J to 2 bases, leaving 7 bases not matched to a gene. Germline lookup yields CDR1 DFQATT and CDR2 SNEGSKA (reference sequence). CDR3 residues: CSASRGGTAYEQYF. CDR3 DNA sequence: TGCAGTGCTAGTCGGGGAGGGACCGCCTACGAGCAGTACTTC.

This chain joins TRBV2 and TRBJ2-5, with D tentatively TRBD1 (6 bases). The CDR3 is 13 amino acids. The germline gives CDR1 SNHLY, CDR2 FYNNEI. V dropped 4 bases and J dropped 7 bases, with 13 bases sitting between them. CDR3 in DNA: TGTGCCAGCAGTGTGGACAGCCGGGGGACCCAGTACTTC. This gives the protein CASSVDSRGTQYF.

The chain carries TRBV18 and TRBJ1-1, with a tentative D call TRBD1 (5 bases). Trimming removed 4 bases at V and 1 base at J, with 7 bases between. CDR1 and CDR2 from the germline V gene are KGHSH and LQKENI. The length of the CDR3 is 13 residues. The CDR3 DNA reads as TGTGCCAGCTCACTAGGACAGAACACTGAAGCTTTCTTT. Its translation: CASSLGQNTEAFF.

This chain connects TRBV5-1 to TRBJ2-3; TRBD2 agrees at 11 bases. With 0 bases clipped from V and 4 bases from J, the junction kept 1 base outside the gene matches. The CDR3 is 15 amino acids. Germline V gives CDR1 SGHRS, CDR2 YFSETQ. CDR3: CASSLEGLAADTQYF. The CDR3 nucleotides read TGCGCCAGCAGCTTGGAGGGACTAGCGGCAGATACGCAGTATTTT.

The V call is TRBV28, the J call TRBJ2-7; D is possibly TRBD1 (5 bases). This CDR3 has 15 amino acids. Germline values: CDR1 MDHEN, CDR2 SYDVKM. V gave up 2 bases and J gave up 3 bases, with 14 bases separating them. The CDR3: CASSLSSGFGYEQYF. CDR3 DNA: TGTGCCAGCAGTTTAAGTTCAGGGTTCGGCTACGAGCAGTACTTC.

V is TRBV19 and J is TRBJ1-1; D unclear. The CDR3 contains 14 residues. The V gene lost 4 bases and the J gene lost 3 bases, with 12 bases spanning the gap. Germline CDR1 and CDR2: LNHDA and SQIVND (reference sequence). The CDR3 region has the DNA TGTGCCAGTAGTAGCTGGGCTTATTACACTGAAGCTTTCTTT. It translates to CASSSWAYYTEAFF.

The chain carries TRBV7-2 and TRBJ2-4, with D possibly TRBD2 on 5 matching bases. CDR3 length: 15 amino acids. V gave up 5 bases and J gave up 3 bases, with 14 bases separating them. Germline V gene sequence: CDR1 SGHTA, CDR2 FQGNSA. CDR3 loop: CASSVTRVDKNIQYF. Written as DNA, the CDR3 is TGTGCCAGCAGCGTCACGCGGGTGGACAAAAACATTCAGTACTTC.

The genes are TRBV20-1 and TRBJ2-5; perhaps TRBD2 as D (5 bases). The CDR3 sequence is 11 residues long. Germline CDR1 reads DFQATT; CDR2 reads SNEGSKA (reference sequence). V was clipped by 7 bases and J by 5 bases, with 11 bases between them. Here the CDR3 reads CSGARGETQYF. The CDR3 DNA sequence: TGCAGTGGGGCTAGAGGGGAGACCCAGTACTTC.

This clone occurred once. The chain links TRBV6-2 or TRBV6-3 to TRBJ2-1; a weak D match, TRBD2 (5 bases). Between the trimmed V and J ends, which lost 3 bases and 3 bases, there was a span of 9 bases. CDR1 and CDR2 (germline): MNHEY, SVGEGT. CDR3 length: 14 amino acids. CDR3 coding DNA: TGTGCCAGCAGTTATGCTAGCTACTACAATGAGCAGTTCTTC. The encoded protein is CASSYASYYNEQFF.

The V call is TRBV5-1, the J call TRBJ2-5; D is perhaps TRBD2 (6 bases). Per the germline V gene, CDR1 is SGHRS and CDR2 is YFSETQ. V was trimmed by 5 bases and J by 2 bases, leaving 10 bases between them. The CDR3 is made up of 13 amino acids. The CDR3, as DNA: TGCGCCAGCAGACCCGCGGGGCAAGAGACCCAGTACTTC. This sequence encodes CASRPAGQETQYF.

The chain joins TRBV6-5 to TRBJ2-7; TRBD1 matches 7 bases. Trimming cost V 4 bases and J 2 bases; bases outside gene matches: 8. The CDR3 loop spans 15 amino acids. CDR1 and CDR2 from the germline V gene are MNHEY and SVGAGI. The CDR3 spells CASSLRWDSPYEQYF. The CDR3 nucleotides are TGTGCCAGCAGTTTAAGATGGGACAGCCCCTACGAGCAGTACTTC.

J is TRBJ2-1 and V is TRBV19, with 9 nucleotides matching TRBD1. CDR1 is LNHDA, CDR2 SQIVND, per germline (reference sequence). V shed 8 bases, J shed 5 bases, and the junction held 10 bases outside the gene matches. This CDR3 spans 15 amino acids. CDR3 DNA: TGTGCCAGTCGAGCACCGGGACAGGGCAACAATGAGCAGTTCTTC. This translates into CASRAPGQGNNEQFF.

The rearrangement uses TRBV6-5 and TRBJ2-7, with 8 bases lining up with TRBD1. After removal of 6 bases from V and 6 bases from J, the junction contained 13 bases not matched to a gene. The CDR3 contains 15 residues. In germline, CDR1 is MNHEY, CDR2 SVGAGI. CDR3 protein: CASSPTEDRVSEQYF. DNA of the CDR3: TGTGCCAGCAGCCCCACCGAGGACAGGGTTAGCGAGCAGTACTTC.

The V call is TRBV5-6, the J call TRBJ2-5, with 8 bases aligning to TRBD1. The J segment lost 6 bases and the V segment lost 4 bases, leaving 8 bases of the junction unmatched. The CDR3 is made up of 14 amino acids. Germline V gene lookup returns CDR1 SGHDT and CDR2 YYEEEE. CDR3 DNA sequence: TGTGCCAGCAGCCGATATCAGGGGGCACAGACCCAGTACTTC. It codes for CASSRYQGAQTQYF.

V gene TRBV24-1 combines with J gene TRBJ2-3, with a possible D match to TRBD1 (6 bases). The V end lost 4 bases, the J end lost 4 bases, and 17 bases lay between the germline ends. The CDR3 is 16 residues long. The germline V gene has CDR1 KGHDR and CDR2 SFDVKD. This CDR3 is CATSDPGQFGSDTQYF. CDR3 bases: TGTGCCACCAGTGACCCAGGACAGTTCGGCTCAGATACGCAGTATTTT.

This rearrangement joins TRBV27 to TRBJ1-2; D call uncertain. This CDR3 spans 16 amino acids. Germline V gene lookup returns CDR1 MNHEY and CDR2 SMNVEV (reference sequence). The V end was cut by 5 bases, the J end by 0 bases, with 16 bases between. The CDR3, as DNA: TGTGCCAGCAGTCCCTACCAGGCAGGCGCTAACTATGGCTACACCTTC. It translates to CASSPYQAGANYGYTF.

The CDR3 reads CASSDGLFIVQYF. The CDR3 coding sequence is TGTGCCAGCAGTGACGGACTATTCATCGTTCAGTATTTT. The chain combines TRBV6-1 with TRBJ2-3; possible D gene TRBD2, 6 bases. V lost 3 bases, J lost 12 bases, and 16 bases lay in between. The CDR3 is made up of 13 amino acids. Germline V lookup: CDR1 MNHNS, CDR2 SASEGT.

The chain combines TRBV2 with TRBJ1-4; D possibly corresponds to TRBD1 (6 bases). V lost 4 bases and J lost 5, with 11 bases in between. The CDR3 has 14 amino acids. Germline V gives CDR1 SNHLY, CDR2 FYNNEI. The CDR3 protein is CASSVGQGNEKLFF. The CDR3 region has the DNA TGTGCCAGCAGTGTGGGTCAGGGGAATGAAAAACTGTTTTTT.

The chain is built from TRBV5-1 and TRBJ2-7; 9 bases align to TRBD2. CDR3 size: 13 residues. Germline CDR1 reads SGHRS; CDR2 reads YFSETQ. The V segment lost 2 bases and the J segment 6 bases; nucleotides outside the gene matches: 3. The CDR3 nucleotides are TGCGCCAGCAGCTTAGGACTAGCGCGCGAGCAGTACTTC. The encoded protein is CASSLGLAREQYF.

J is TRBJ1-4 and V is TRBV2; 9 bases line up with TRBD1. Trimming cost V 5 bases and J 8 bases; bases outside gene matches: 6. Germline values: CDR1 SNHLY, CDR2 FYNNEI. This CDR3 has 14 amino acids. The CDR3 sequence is CASSQDRGNEKLFF. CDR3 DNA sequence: TGTGCCAGCAGTCAGGACAGGGGAAACGAAAAACTGTTTTTT.

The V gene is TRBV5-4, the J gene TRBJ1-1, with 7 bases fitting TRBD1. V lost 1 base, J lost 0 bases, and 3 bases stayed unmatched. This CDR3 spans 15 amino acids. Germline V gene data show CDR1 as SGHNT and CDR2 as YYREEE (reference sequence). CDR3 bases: TGTGCCAGCAGCTTGTTGCAGGGGGTGAACACTGAAGCTTTCTTT. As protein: CASSLLQGVNTEAFF.